This passage covers 18 T cell receptor beta chains from one sample sequenced in a study of long-term antiretroviral therapy in people with HIV. The immunoSEQ assay was v3.0, run at survey level. The table came from immunoSEQ multiplex PCR; TCRdb's copy has only in-frame clones and leaves some out. The sample holds approximately 41,000 clones, around 85% seen once. The sequenced sample was unsorted PBMCs, obtained 1.5 years after starting antiretroviral therapy. These receptors originate from a man aged 18 to 29 with HIV.

The J gene is TRBJ1-6, the V gene TRBV7-9; 12 bases line up with TRBD1. Trimming at V came to 11 bases and at J to 8 bases, leaving 7 bases not matched to a gene. Germline V gene lookup returns CDR1 SEHNR and CDR2 FQNEAQ (reference sequence). The CDR3 totals 14 residues. CDR3 sequence reads: CAGDRGQMDSPLHF. CDR3 bases: TGTGCCGGGGACAGGGGGCAGATGGATTCACCCCTCCACTTT.

This clone is a singleton in its sample. The CDR3 sequence is CASREGRANEKLFF. CDR3 in DNA: TGCGCCAGCAGAGAGGGCAGGGCAAATGAAAAACTGTTTTTT. This sequence joins TRBV5-1 and TRBJ1-4, with D possibly TRBD1 on 5 matching bases. This CDR3 has 14 amino acids. Deletions cut 5 bases from V and 5 bases from J, with 13 bases between. The germline V gene encodes CDR1 SGHRS and CDR2 YFSETQ.

The V gene is TRBV7-9, the J gene TRBJ2-1, with 7 bases lining up with TRBD2. Trimming removed 4 bases from V and 4 bases from J; junction bases left unmatched: 7. The CDR3 has 15 amino acids. Looked up from germline, CDR1 is SEHNR and CDR2 is FQNEAQ (reference sequence). This CDR3 is CASSSVSGDYNEQFF. The CDR3 bases are TGTGCCAGCAGCTCCGTAAGCGGGGATTACAATGAGCAGTTCTTC.

This clone was counted between two and nine times. The V gene is TRBV7-2, the J gene TRBJ2-3, with 7 bases lining up with TRBD2. V was pared by 2 bases and J by 4 bases, with 9 bases of the junction left unmatched. The CDR3 length is 16 residues. Germline V gene sequence: CDR1 SGHTA, CDR2 FQGNSA. This CDR3 reads CASSLNGAGTADTQYF. The CDR3 DNA reads TGTGCCAGCAGCTTAAATGGAGCGGGAACGGCAGATACGCAGTATTTT.

This chain joins TRBV7-9 and TRBJ2-3, with D possibly TRBD2 on 5 matching bases. This CDR3 comprises 17 residues. CDR1 is SEHNR, CDR2 FQNEAQ, per germline (reference sequence). The V end was cut by 6 bases, the J end by 2 bases, with 21 bases between. CDR3 sequence (DNA): TGTGCCAGCAGTACACAACTCCGGACTTTAATCACAGATACGCAGTATTTT. This sequence encodes CASSTQLRTLITDTQYF.

The V gene is TRBV5-1, the J gene TRBJ2-5; D might be TRBD1 (6 bases). Germline values: CDR1 SGHRS, CDR2 YFSETQ. The CDR3 covers 13 residues. The germline V and J ends were trimmed by 2 bases and 3 bases, with 8 bases remaining between them. The CDR3 DNA sequence: TGCGCCAGCAGCTTCACAGGGAAAGAGACCCAGTACTTC. As protein: CASSFTGKETQYF.

This chain joins TRBV6-5 and TRBJ1-3; D not resolved. The CDR3 covers 15 residues. Trimming took off 3 bases at V and 3 bases at J, with 12 bases between the two ends. Germline CDR1 and CDR2: MNHEY and SVGAGI. The CDR3 loop is CASSYHHRGGNTIYF. CDR3 DNA sequence: TGTGCCAGCAGTTATCACCACAGAGGTGGAAACACCATATATTTT.

The chain links TRBV9 to TRBJ2-7, with 9 bases matching TRBD1. J was trimmed by 3 bases and V by 0 bases; bases with no gene match: 7. This CDR3 has 16 residues. Germline V gene data show CDR1 as SGDLS and CDR2 as YYNGEE. The CDR3 DNA reads as TGTGCCAGCAGCGTAGGGACCGGACAGGGGTTCTACGAGCAGTACTTC. This sequence encodes CASSVGTGQGFYEQYF.

The V and J genes are TRBV5-8 and TRBJ2-3, with D perhaps assigned TRBD1 or TRBD2 (6 bases each). Germline loops: CDR1 SGHTS, CDR2 YDEGEE. V dropped 4 bases and J dropped 4 bases, with 19 bases sitting between them. CDR3 length equals 16 residues. Written as DNA, the CDR3 is TGTGCCAGCAGCGCCGGAGGGGGTTCCGGCGCAGATACGCAGTATTTT. Its translation is CASSAGGGSGADTQYF. The full variable domain, with the rest looked up from reference TRBV5-8 and TRBJ2-3, is EAGVTQSPTHLIKTRGQQATLRCSPISGHTSVYWYQQALGLGLQFLLWYDEGEERNRGNFPPRFSGRQFPNYSSELNVNALELEDSALYLCASSAGGGSGADTQYFGPGTRLTVL.

The chain recombines TRBV5-1 with TRBJ2-1; TRBD1 agrees at 8 bases. CDR1 is SGHRS, CDR2 YFSETQ, per germline. This CDR3 comprises 17 residues. V lost 0 bases and J lost 5; bases outside the gene matches: 10. The CDR3 nucleotides are TGCGCCAGCAGCTTGGGCGGAGGACAGGGCCCCAACAATGAGCAGTTCTTC. This gives the protein CASSLGGGQGPNNEQFF.

This chain uses TRBV7-9 with TRBJ2-7; 12 bases are a match to TRBD2. The CDR3 is 19 amino acids. With V trimmed by 1 base and J by 5 bases, 15 bases remained unmatched. Germline-derived CDR1 and CDR2 are SEHNR and FQNEAQ (reference sequence). CDR3 residues: CASSLGALAGGRGVHEQYF. The CDR3 DNA reads TGTGCCAGCAGCTTAGGGGCCCTAGCGGGAGGGCGAGGAGTCCACGAGCAGTACTTC. Full variable domain (missing parts from reference TRBV7-9 and TRBJ2-7): DTGVSQNPRHKITKRGQNVTFRCDPISEHNRLYWYRQTLGQGPEFLTYFQNEAQLEKSRLLSDRFSAERPKGSFSTLEIQRTEQGDSAMYLCASSLGALAGGRGVHEQYFGPGTRLTVT.

The J gene is TRBJ1-5, the V gene TRBV28; D not resolved. The germline gives CDR1 MDHEN, CDR2 SYDVKM. The CDR3 is 14 residues long. Trimming cost V 4 bases and J 4 bases, with 11 bases left between them. The CDR3 loop reads CASSSDGPNQPQHF. The CDR3 DNA is TGTGCCAGCAGTTCCGACGGACCTAATCAGCCCCAGCATTTT.

Sample share makes this clone medium-sized (0.01 to 0.1%). The chain employs TRBV7-2 and TRBJ2-7, with D possibly matching TRBD2 (7 bases). The germline gives CDR1 SGHTA, CDR2 FQGNSA. The CDR3 loop spans 16 amino acids. V was cut by 5 bases and J by 2 bases, with 19 bases left in between. CDR3 sequence: CASSPPGGGLPYEQYF. The CDR3 DNA reads as TGTGCCAGCAGCCCCCCGGGGGGCGGATTACCCTACGAGCAGTACTTC.

The genes are TRBV5-5 and TRBJ1-5; D gene uncertain. Germline assignment: CDR1 SGHKS and CDR2 YYEKEE (reference sequence). The CDR3 extends over 12 amino acids. V was clipped by 5 bases and J by 1 base, with 4 bases between them. DNA for the CDR3: TGTGCCAGCAGGATAAGCAATCAGCCCCAGCATTTT. The encoded protein is CASRISNQPQHF.

This clone was picked up one time. The CDR3 nucleotides are TGCAGCGTGGACCCGGGACTAGCGGAGAACACCGGGGAGCTGTTTTTT. Its protein is CSVDPGLAENTGELFF. The genes are TRBV29-1 and TRBJ2-2; 11 positions match TRBD2. The CDR3 consists of 16 residues. In germline, CDR1 is SQVTM, CDR2 ANQGSEA. J gave up 1 base and V 6 bases, and 7 bases lay outside the gene matches.

The chain uses TRBV28 and TRBJ1-2; D possibly corresponds to TRBD1 (5 bases). The CDR3 sequence is 14 residues long. V was cut by 4 bases and J by 4 bases, with 13 bases left in between. From germline, CDR1 is MDHEN and CDR2 SYDVKM. The DNA for the CDR3 is TGTGCCAGCAGTTGGCAGGGAGTTCCCTATGGCTACACCTTC. Translated, it gives CASSWQGVPYGYTF.

This clone has only one observation. The CDR3 loop is CASSPGQGNPGNEQFF. The DNA of the CDR3 is TGCGCCAGCAGCCCGGGACAGGGGAATCCCGGAAATGAGCAGTTCTTC. The chain uses TRBV5-1 and TRBJ2-1, with TRBD1 identical over 10 bases. This CDR3 spans 16 amino acids. V lost 4 bases and J lost 7; bases outside the gene matches: 11. Per germline, CDR1 SGHRS and CDR2 YFSETQ. Combining the CDR3 with reference TRBV5-1 and TRBJ2-1 gives the whole variable domain KAGVTQTPRYLIKTRGQQVTLSCSPISGHRSVSWYQQTPGQGLQFLFEYFSETQRNKGNFPGRFSGRQFSNSRSEMNVSTLELGDSALYLCASSPGQGNPGNEQFFGPGTRLTVL.

The rearrangement links TRBV5-1 to TRBJ2-3, with D unclear. V was trimmed by 2 bases and J by 5 bases, leaving 12 bases between them. Germline V lookup: CDR1 SGHRS, CDR2 YFSETQ. This CDR3 region has 14 residues. Written as DNA, the CDR3 is TGCGCCAGCAGCTTACATCCTTTTGGAGATACGCAGTATTTT. Translating it yields CASSLHPFGDTQYF.